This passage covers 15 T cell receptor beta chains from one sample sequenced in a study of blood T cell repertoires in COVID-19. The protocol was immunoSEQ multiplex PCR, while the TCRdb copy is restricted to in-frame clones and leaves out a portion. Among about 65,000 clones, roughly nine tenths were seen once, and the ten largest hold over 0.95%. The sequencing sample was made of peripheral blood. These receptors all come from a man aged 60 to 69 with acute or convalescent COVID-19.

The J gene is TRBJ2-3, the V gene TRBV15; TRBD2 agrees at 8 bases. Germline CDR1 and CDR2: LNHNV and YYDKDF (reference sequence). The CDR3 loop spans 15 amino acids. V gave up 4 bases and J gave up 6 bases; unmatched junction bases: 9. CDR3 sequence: CATSIQRGPRDTQYF. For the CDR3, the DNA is TGTGCCACCAGCATCCAGCGGGGGCCGCGGGATACGCAGTATTTT.

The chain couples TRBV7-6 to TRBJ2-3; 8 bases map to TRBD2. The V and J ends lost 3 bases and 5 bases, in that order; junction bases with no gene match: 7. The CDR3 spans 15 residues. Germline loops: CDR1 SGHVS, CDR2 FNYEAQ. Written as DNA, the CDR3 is TGTGCCAGCAGCTTCGACGGGGGGGCCTTAGATACGCAGTATTTT. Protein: CASSFDGGALDTQYF.

The chain's CDR3 is CSAGEPGQAFF. DNA for the CDR3: TGCAGTGCTGGCGAACCGGGACAGGCGTTTTTT. The chain combines TRBV20-1 with TRBJ1-4; 8 bases are a match to TRBD1. This CDR3 region has 11 residues. The trim removed 5 bases at V and 16 bases at J, leaving 9 bases unmatched. Per germline, CDR1 DFQATT and CDR2 SNEGSKA (reference sequence).

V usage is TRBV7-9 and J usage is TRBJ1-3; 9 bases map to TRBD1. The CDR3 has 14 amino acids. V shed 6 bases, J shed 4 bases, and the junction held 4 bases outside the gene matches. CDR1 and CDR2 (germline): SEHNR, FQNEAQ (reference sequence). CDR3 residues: CASRGTGQGNTIYF. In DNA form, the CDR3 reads TGTGCCAGCAGGGGGACAGGGCAAGGAAACACCATATATTTT.

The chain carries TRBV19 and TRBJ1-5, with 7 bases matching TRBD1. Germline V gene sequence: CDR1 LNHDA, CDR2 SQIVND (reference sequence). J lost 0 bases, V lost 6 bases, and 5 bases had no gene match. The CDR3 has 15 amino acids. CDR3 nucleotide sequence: TGTGCCAGTAGGGGACAGCACCATAGCAATCAGCCCCAGCATTTT. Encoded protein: CASRGQHHSNQPQHF. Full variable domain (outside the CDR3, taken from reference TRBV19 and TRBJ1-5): DGGITQSPKYLFRKEGQNVTLSCEQNLNHDAMYWYRQDPGQGLRLIYYSQIVNDFQKGDIAEGYSVSREKKESFPLTVTSAQKNPTAFYLCASRGQHHSNQPQHFGDGTRLSIL.

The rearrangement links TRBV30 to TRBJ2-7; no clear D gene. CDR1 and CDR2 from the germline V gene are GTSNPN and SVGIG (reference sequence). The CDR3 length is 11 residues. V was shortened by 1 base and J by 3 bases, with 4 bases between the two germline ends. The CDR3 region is CAWSARYEQYF. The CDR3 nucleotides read TGTGCCTGGAGTGCCCGCTACGAGCAGTACTTC.

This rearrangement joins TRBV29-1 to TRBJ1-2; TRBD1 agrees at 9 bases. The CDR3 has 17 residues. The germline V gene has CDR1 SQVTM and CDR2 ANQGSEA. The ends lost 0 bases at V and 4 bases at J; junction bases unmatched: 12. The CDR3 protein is CSVEEFRLDRGTYGYTF. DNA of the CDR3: TGCAGCGTTGAAGAGTTCCGACTCGACAGGGGGACCTATGGCTACACCTTC.

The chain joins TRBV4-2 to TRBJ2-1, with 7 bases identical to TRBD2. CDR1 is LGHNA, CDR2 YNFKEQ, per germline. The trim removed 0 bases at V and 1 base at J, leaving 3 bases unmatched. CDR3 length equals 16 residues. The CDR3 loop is CASSQDNGGSYNEQFF. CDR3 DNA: TGTGCCAGCAGCCAAGATAACGGGGGGTCCTACAATGAGCAGTTCTTC.

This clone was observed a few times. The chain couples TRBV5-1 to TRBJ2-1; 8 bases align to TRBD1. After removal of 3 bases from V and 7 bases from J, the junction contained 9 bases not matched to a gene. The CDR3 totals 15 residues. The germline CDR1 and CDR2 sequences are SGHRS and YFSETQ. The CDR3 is CASSSLWDRMNEQFF. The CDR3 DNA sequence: TGCGCCAGCAGCTCTTTGTGGGACAGGATGAATGAGCAGTTCTTC.

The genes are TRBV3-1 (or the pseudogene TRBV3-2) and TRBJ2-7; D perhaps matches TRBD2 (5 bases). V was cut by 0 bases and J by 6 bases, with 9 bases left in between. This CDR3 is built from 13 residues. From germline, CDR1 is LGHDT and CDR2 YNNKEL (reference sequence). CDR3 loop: CASSQDLRGEQYF. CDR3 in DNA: TGTGCCAGCAGCCAAGATCTTCGGGGCGAGCAGTACTTC.

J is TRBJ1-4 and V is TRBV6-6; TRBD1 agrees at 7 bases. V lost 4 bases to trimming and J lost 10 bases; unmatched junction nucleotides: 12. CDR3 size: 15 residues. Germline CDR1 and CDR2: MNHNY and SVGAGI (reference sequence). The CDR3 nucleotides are TGTGCCAGCAGTTTCCCCGAGACAGGGTTTGGAAAACTGTTTTTT. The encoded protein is CASSFPETGFGKLFF.

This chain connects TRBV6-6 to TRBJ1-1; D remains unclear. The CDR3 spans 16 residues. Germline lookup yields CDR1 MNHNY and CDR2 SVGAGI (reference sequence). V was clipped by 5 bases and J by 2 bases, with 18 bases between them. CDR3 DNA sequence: TGTGCCAGCAGTCAGATGGTCACGAGAGTTAACACTGAAGCTTTCTTT. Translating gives CASSQMVTRVNTEAFF.

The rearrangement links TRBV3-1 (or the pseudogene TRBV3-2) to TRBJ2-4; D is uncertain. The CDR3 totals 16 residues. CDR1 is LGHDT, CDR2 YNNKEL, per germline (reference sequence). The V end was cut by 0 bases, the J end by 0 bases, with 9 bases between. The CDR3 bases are TGTGCCAGCAGCCAAGACAGATCTTTAGCCAAAAACATTCAGTACTTC. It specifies CASSQDRSLAKNIQYF.

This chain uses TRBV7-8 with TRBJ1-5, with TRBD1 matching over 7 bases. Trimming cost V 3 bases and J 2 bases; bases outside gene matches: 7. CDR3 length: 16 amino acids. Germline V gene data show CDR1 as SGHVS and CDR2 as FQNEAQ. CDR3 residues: CASSLNDGTGNQPQHF. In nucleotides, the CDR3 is TGTGCCAGCAGCTTGAACGACGGGACAGGCAATCAGCCCCAGCATTTT.

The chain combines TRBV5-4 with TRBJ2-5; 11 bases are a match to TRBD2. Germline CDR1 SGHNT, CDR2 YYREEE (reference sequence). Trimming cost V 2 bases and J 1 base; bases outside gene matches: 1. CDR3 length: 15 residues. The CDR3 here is CASSFGLAGQETQYF. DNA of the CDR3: TGTGCCAGCAGCTTCGGACTAGCGGGCCAAGAGACCCAGTACTTC. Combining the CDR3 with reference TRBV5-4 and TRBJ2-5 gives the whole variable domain ETGVTQSPTHLIKTRGQQVTLRCSSQSGHNTVSWYQQALGQGPQFIFQYYREEENGRGNFPPRFSGLQFPNYSSELNVNALELDDSALYLCASSFGLAGQETQYFGPGTRLLVL.